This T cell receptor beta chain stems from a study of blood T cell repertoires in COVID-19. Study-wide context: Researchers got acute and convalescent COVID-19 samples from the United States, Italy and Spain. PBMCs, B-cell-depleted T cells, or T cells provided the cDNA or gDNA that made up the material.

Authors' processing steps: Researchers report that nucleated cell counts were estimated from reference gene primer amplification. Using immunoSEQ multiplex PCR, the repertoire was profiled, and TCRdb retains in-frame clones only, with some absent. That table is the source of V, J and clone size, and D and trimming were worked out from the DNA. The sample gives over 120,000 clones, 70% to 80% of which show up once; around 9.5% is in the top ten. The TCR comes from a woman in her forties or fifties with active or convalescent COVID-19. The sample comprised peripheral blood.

The CDR3 region has the DNA TGTGCTAGTGGTTTGGTACGGGGGTCCAACATGAACACTGAAGCTTTCTTT. It codes for CASGLVRGSNMNTEAFF. The V gene is TRBV12-5, the J gene TRBJ1-1; D possibly corresponds to TRBD1 (5 bases). This CDR3 region has 17 residues. Germline assignment: CDR1 LGHNT and CDR2 FRNRAP. V was pared by 0 bases and J by 0 bases, with 14 bases between.